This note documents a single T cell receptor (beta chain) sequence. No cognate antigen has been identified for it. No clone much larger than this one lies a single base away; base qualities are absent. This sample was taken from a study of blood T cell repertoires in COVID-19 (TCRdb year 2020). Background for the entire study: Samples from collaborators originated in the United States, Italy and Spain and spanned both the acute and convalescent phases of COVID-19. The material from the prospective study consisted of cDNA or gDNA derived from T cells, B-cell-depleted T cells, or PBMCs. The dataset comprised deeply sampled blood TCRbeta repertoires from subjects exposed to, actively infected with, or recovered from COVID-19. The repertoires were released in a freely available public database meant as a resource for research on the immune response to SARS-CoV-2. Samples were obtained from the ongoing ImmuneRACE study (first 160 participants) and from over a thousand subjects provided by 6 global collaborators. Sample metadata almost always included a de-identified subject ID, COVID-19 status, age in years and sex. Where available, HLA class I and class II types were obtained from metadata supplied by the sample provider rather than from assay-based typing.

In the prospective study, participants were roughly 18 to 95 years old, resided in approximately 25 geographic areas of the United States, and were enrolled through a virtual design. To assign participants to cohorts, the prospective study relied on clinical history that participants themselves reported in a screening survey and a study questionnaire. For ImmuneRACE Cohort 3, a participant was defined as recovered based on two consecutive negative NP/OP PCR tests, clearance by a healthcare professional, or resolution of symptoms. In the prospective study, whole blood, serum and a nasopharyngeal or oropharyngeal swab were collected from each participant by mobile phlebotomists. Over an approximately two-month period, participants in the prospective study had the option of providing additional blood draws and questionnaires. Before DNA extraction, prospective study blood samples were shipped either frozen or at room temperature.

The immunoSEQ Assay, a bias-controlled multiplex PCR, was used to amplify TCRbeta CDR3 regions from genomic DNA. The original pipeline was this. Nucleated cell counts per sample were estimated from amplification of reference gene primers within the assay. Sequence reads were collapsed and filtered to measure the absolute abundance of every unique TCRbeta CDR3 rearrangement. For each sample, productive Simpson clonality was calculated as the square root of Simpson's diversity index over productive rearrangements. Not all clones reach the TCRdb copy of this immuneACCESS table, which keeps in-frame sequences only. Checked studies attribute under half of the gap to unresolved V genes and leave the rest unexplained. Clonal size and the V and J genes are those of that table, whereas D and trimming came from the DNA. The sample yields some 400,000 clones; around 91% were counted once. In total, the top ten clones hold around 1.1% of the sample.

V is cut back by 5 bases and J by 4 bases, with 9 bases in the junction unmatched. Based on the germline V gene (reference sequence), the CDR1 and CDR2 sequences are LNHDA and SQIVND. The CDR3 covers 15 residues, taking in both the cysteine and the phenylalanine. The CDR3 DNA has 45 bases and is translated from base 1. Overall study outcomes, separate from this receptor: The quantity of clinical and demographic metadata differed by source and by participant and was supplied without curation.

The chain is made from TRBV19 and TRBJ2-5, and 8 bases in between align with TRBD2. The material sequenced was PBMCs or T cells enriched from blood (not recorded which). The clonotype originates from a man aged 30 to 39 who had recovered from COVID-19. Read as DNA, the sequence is TGTGCCAGTAGTCCTTCGGGCGGGAGGCGAGAGACCCAGTACTTC. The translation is CASSPSGGRRETQYF.